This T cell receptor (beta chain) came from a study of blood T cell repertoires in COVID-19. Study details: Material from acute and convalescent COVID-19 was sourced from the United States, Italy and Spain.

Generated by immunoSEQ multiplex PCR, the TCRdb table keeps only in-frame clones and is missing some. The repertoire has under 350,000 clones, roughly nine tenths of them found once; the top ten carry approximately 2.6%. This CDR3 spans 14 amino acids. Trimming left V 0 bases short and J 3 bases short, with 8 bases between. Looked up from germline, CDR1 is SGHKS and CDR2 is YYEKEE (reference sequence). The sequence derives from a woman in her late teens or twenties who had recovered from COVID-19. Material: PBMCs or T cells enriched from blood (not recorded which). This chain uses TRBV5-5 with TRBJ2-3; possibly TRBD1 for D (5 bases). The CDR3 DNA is TGTGCCAGCAGCTTGGAGGACACTACAGATACGCAGTATTTT. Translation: CASSLEDTTDTQYF.